The clone carrying this T cell receptor (beta chain) was observed at least ten times. The data stem from a study of human T cells and chemical hapten exposure. Time point in this sample: pre-sensitization, week 0. As for treatment: therapeutic diphenylcyclopropenone sensitization with weekly scalp DPC. This CDR3 is 13 amino acids long. Trimming took off 10 bases at V and 7 bases at J, with 16 bases between the two ends. Germline V CDR1 and CDR2: MNHEY, SVGAGI. TCRdb redid the calling of the RACE reads with MiXCR, one entry per CDR3 protein. The data contain roughly 380,000 distinct CDR3 sequences, roughly 4.6% of them seen just once; the ten biggest clones take up roughly 2.6%.

This rearrangement joins TRBV6-5 to TRBJ2-2; tentative D call: TRBD1 (5 bases). Here the sequenced sample was whole blood, taken in connection with sensitization to the hapten diphenylcyclopropenone (DPC). This TCR derives from a woman in her 50s with alopecia areata. Some clones in this sample may be carry-over from other donors' samples. The CDR3 nucleotides are TGTGCCACCGCGGTAGCTCAGGGCGGGGAGCTGTTTTTT. Translation gives CATAVAQGGELFF.